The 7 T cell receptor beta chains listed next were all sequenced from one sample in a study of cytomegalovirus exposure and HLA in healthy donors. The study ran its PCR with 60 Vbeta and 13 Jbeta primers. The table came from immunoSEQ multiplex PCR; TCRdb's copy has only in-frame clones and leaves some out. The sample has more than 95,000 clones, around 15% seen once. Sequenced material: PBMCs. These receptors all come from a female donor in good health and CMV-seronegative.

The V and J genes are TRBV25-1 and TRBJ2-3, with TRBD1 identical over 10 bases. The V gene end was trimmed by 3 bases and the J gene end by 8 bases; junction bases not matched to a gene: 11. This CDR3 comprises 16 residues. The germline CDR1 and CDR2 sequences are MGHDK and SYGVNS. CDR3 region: CASSEAGTGEAGTQYF. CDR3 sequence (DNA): TGTGCCAGCAGTGAGGCCGGGACAGGGGAGGCCGGTACGCAGTATTTT. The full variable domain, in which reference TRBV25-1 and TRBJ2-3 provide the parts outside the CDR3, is EADIYQTPRYLVIGTGKKITLECSQTMGHDKMYWYQQDPGMELHLIHYSYGVNSTEKGDLSSESTVSRIRTEHFPLTLESARPSHTSQYLCASSEAGTGEAGTQYFGPGTRLTVL.

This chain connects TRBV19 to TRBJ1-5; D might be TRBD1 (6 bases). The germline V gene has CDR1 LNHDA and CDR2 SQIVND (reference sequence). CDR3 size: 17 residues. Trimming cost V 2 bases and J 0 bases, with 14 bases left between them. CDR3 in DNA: TGTGCCAGTAGTATACGACAGGATTTGTATAGCAATCAGCCCCAGCATTTT. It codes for CASSIRQDLYSNQPQHF.

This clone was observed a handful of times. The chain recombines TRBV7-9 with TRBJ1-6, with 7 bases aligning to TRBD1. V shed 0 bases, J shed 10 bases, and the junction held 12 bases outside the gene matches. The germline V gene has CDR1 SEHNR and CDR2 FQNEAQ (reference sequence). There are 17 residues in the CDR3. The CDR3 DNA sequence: TGTGCCAGCAGCTTAGCGCCTTCGCGACAGGGCGGGTCACCCCTCCACTTT. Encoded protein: CASSLAPSRQGGSPLHF. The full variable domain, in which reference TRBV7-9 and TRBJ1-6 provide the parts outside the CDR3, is DTGVSQNPRHKITKRGQNVTFRCDPISEHNRLYWYRQTLGQGPEFLTYFQNEAQLEKSRLLSDRFSAERPKGSFSTLEIQRTEQGDSAMYLCASSLAPSRQGGSPLHFGNGTRLTVT.

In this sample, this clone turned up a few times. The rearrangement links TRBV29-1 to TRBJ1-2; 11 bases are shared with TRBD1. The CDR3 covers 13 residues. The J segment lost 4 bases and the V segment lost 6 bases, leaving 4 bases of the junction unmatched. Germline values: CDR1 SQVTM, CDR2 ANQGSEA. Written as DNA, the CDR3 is TGCAGCGTCACCGGGACAGGGGGCTATGGCTACACCTTC. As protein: CSVTGTGGYGYTF.

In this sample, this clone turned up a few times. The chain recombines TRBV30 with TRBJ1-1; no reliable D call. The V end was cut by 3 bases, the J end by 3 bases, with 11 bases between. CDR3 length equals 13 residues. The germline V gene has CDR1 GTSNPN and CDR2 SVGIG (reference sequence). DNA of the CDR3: TGTGCCTGGAGCCCCCGTTCTGACACTGAAGCTTTCTTT. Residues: CAWSPRSDTEAFF. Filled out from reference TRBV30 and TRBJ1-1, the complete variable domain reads SQTIHQWPATLVQPVGSPLSLECTVEGTSNPNLYWYRQAAGRGLQLLFYSVGIGQISSEVPQNLSASRPQDRQFILSSKKLLLSDSGFYLCAWSPRSDTEAFFGQGTRLTVV.

This chain's CDR3 is CASSIARDTQYF. The CDR3 DNA sequence: TGTGCCAGTAGTATCGCGCGGGATACGCAGTATTTT. This chain connects TRBV19 to TRBJ2-3; no reliable D call. From germline, CDR1 is LNHDA and CDR2 SQIVND (reference sequence). The CDR3 covers 12 residues. Trimming removed 3 bases at V and 6 bases at J, with 7 bases between.

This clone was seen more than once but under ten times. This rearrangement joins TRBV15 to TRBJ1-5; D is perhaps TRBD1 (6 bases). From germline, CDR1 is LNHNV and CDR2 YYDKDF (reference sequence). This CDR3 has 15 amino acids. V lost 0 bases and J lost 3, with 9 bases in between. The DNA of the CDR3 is TGTGCCACCAGCAGAGAACAGGGTAACAATCAGCCCCAGCATTTT. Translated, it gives CATSREQGNNQPQHF.